One and the same sample provided the 10 T cell receptor beta chains below, sequenced in a study of T cell changes during pregnancy in multiple sclerosis. Profiling relied on immunoSEQ multiplex PCR, and the TCRdb table lists in-frame clones only, not all of them. This sample carries 40,000 to 50,000 clones, 90% to 95% of them seen once, and the ten largest clones take approximately 4.3%. The sample consisted of CD8+ T cells from peripheral blood mononuclear cells, taken in the first trimester of pregnancy. The receptor set was obtained from a female donor with multiple sclerosis, enrolled in a pregnancy study.

The chain recombines TRBV28 with TRBJ2-7, with 8 bases that match TRBD1. The V gene's germline CDR1 is MDHEN and CDR2 SYDVKM. The CDR3 covers 15 residues. The junction had 12 bases not matched to a gene; V was cut back by 7 bases and J by 4 bases. The CDR3 nucleotides read TGTGCCAGCACGGGTAGGCGGGACAGGTTTTACGAGCAGTACTTC. Amino acid sequence: CASTGRRDRFYEQYF.

This chain connects TRBV30 to TRBJ2-3; perhaps TRBD2 as D (6 bases). Trimming pared 5 bases from V and 4 bases from J, leaving 13 bases between. Germline values: CDR1 GTSNPN, CDR2 SVGIG (reference sequence). CDR3 length: 13 amino acids. The CDR3 DNA sequence: TGTGCCTGGGAGACGGGACTGTCAGATACGCAGTATTTT. This translates into CAWETGLSDTQYF. Variable domain in full (rest from reference TRBV30 and TRBJ2-3): SQTIHQWPATLVQPVGSPLSLECTVEGTSNPNLYWYRQAAGRGLQLLFYSVGIGQISSEVPQNLSASRPQDRQFILSSKKLLLSDSGFYLCAWETGLSDTQYFGPGTRLTVL.

The chain is built from TRBV7-9 and TRBJ2-1; 8 bases fit TRBD2. CDR1 is SEHNR and CDR2 is FQNEAQ in the germline V gene (reference sequence). There are 15 residues in the CDR3. After removal of 6 bases from V and 4 bases from J, the junction contained 8 bases not matched to a gene. In DNA form, the CDR3 reads TGTGCCAGCAGTTCGGCGGGGGGCCCATACAATGAGCAGTTCTTC. This codes for CASSSAGGPYNEQFF.

The rearrangement links TRBV19 to TRBJ1-5; TRBD1 agrees at 7 bases. CDR1 and CDR2 from the germline V gene are LNHDA and SQIVND (reference sequence). There are 15 residues in the CDR3. J was trimmed by 4 bases and V by 0 bases; bases with no gene match: 3. CDR3 protein: CASSIDLQGNQPQHF. The CDR3 DNA is TGTGCCAGTAGTATAGATCTACAGGGGAATCAGCCCCAGCATTTT. Supplemented by reference TRBV19 and TRBJ1-5, the full variable domain reads DGGITQSPKYLFRKEGQNVTLSCEQNLNHDAMYWYRQDPGQGLRLIYYSQIVNDFQKGDIAEGYSVSREKKESFPLTVTSAQKNPTAFYLCASSIDLQGNQPQHFGDGTRLSIL.

This clone appeared once. In DNA form, the CDR3 reads TGTGCCACTTCCGGGACAGGGTGGGGGGGCGAGCAGTACTTC. This codes for CATSGTGWGGEQYF. The chain couples TRBV28 to TRBJ2-7; 9 bases are a match to TRBD1. Germline assignment: CDR1 MDHEN and CDR2 SYDVKM. The CDR3 has 14 amino acids. Trimming took 10 bases from V and 6 from J; bases not matched to a gene: 13.

CDR3 DNA sequence: TGTGCCAGTAGTATTTTGGGTAGCCCGATCAATGAGCAGTTCTTC. This translates into CASSILGSPINEQFF. This sequence joins TRBV19 and TRBJ2-1; D gene ambiguous. This CDR3 contains 15 residues. V lost 3 bases to trimming and J lost 6 bases, with 15 bases between them. CDR1 and CDR2 (germline): LNHDA, SQIVND (reference sequence).

This rearrangement joins TRBV4-1 to TRBJ2-7; 9 positions match TRBD1. The CDR3 sequence is 14 residues long. Germline V CDR1 and CDR2: MGHRA, YSYEKL. The V gene end was trimmed by 5 bases and the J gene end by 4 bases; junction bases not matched to a gene: 6. The CDR3 region is CASSSPGQGYEQYF. The DNA for the CDR3 is TGCGCCAGCAGCTCGCCGGGACAGGGATACGAGCAGTACTTC.

The chain links TRBV11-1 to TRBJ2-1; TRBD2 agrees at 7 bases. This CDR3 contains 16 residues. The V gene's germline CDR1 is SGHAT and CDR2 FQDESV (reference sequence). J lost 7 bases, V lost 2 bases, and 11 bases had no gene match. As DNA, the CDR3 is TGTGCCAGCAGCTTATGGGTCGTGTATAGCGGGAATGAGCAGTTCTTC. It yields the protein CASSLWVVYSGNEQFF.

The V gene is TRBV19, the J gene TRBJ2-7, with 8 positions matching TRBD1. Trimming cost V 5 bases and J 5 bases; bases outside gene matches: 5. CDR3 length: 13 residues. Germline CDR1 and CDR2: LNHDA and SQIVND (reference sequence). The CDR3 protein is CASSGGQVDEQYF. The DNA for the CDR3 is TGTGCCAGTAGTGGGGGACAGGTGGACGAGCAGTACTTC.

The CDR3 region is CASSVENSGGSEDTQYF. The CDR3 DNA follows: TGTGCCAGCAGCGTAGAGAATAGCGGGGGGTCCGAGGATACGCAGTATTTT. V is TRBV9 and J is TRBJ2-3; 10 bases match TRBD2. V lost 0 bases, J lost 6 bases, and 10 bases stayed unmatched. The germline CDR1 and CDR2 sequences are SGDLS and YYNGEE. CDR3 length equals 17 residues.